This TCR beta chain was captured by sequencing in a study of human T cells and chemical hapten exposure. Looking at the study overall: The scalp of each patient received a weekly diphenylcyclopropenone dose for the full roughly 24-week study. Broader study findings: The study found that DPC sensitization did not change TCRs above 1 in 1000 frequency.

Between the trimmed V and J ends, which lost 6 bases and 6 bases, there was a span of 19 bases. Germline CDR1 and CDR2: DFQATT and SNEGSKA (reference sequence). The CDR3 consists of 14 residues. TCRdb called the RACE reads again in MiXCR, with one record for every CDR3 protein. The sample has some 36,000 distinct CDR3 sequences; about a tenth are singletons. Time point specified: pre-sensitization, week 0. Treatment of the sample: therapeutic diphenylcyclopropenone sensitization with weekly scalp DPC. Whole blood, unfractionated, served as the material for total RNA extraction. Donors were 18 to 70-year-old alopecia patients suitable for DPC. This clonotype appeared many times. Its antigen is not known.

The material was whole blood, obtained in connection with sensitization to the hapten diphenylcyclopropenone (DPC). V is TRBV20-1 and J is TRBJ2-3, with D perhaps TRBD1 (5 bases). The TCR was taken from a man aged 50 or older with alopecia areata. Some clones in this sample may be carry-over from other donors' samples. CDR3 in amino acids: CSAIGQGTVDTQYF. The CDR3 region has the DNA TGCAGTGCCATAGGGCAGGGAACAGTGGATACGCAGTATTTT.